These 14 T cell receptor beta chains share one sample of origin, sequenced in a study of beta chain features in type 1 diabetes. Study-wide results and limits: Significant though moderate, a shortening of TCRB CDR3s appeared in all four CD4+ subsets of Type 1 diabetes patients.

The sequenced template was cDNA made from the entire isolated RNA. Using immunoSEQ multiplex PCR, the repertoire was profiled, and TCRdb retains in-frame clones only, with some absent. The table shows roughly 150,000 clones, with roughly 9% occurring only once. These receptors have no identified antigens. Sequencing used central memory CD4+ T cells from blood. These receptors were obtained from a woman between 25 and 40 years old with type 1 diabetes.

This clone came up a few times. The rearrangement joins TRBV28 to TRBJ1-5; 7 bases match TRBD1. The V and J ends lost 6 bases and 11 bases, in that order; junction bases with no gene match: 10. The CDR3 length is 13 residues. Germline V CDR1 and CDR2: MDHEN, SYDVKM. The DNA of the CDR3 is TGTGCCAGCAGGGACACAGGGGAATTAGCCCAGCATTTT. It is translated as CASRDTGELAQHF.

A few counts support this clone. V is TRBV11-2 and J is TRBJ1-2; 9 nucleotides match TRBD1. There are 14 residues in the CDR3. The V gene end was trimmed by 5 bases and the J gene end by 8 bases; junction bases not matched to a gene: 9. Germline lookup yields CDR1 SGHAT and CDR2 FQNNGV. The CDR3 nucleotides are TGTGCCAGCAGCCACGCCGGGACAGGGAAGGGCTACACCTTC. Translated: CASSHAGTGKGYTF.

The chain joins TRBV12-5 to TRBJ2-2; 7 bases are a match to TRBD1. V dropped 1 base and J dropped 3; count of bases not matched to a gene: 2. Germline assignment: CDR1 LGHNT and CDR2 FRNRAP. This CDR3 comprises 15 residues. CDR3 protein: CASGLGQGDTGELFF. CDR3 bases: TGTGCTAGTGGTTTGGGACAGGGAGACACCGGGGAGCTGTTTTTT.

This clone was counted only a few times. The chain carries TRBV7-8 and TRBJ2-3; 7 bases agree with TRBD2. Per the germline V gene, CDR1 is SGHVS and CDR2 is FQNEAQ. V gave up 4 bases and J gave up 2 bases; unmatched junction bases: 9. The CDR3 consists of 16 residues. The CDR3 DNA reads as TGTGCCAGCAGCTCCCTAGCGGATGGGTCCACAGATACGCAGTATTTT. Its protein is CASSSLADGSTDTQYF. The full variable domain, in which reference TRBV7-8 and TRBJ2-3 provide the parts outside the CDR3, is GAGVSQSPRYKVAKRGQDVALRCDPISGHVSLFWYQQALGQGPEFLTYFQNEAQLDKSGLPSDRFFAERPEGSVSTLKIQRTQQEDSAVYLCASSSLADGSTDTQYFGPGTRLTVL.

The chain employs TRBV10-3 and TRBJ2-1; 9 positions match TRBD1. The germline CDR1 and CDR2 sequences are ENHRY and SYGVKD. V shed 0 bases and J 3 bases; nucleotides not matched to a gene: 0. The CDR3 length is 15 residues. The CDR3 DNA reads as TGTGCCATCAGTGAGTCGACAGGGGGCTACAATGAGCAGTTCTTC. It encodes CAISESTGGYNEQFF.

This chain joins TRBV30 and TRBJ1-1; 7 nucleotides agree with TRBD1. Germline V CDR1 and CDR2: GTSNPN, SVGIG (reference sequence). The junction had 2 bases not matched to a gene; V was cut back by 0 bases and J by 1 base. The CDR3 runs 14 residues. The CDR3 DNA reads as TGTGCCTGGAGTGTTCACAGGGGGAACACTGAAGCTTTCTTT. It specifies CAWSVHRGNTEAFF.

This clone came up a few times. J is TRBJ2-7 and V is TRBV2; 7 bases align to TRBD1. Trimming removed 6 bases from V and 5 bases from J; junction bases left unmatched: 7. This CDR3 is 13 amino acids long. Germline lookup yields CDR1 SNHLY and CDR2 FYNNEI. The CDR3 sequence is CASSLQGYDEQYF. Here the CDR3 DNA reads TGTGCCAGCAGCCTACAGGGGTACGACGAGCAGTACTTC.

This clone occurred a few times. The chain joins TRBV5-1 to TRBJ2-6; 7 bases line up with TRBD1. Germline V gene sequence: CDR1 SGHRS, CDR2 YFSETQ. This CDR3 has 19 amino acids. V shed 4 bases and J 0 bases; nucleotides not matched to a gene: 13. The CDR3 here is CASSPRFGTASSGANVLTF. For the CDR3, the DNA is TGCGCCAGCAGCCCCCGATTCGGGACAGCAAGCTCTGGGGCCAACGTCCTGACTTTC.

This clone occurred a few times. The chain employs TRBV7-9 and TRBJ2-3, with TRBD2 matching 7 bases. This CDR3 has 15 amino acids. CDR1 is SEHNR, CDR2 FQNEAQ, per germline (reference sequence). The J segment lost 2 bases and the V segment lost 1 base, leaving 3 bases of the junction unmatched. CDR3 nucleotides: TGTGCCAGCAGCTTAGGGGGAGGGAACACAGATACGCAGTATTTT. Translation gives CASSLGGGNTDTQYF.

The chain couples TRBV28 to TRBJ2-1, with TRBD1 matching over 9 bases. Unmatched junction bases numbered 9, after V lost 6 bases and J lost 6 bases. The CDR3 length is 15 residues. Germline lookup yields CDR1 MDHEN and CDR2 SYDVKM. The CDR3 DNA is TGTGCCAGCAGGAAACCGGGACAGGGTTTCAATGAGCAGTTCTTC. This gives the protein CASRKPGQGFNEQFF.

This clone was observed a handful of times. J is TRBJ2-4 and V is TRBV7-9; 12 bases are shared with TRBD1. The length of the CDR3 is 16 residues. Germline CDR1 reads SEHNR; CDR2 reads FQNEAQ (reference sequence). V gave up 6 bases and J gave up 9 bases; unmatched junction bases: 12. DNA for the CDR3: TGTGCCAGCAGTTTCACGGCCGGGACAGGGGGCCTCATTCAGTACTTC. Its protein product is CASSFTAGTGGLIQYF.

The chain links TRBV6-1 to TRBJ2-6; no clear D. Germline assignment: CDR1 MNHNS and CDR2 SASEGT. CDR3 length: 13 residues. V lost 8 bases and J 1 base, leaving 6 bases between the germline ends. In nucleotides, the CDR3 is TGTGCCAGCGGCAGGTCTGGGGCCAACGTCCTGACTTTC. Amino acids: CASGRSGANVLTF.

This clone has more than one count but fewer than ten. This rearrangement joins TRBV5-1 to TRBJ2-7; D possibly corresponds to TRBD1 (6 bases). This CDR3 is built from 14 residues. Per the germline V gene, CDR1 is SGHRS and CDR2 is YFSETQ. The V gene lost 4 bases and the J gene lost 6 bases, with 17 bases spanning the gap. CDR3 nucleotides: TGCGCCAGCAGCGTGACAGGTGGGACCGCCGAGCAGTACTTC. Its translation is CASSVTGGTAEQYF. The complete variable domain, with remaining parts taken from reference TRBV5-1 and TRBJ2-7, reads KAGVTQTPRYLIKTRGQQVTLSCSPISGHRSVSWYQQTPGQGLQFLFEYFSETQRNKGNFPGRFSGRQFSNSRSEMNVSTLELGDSALYLCASSVTGGTAEQYFGPGTRLTVT.

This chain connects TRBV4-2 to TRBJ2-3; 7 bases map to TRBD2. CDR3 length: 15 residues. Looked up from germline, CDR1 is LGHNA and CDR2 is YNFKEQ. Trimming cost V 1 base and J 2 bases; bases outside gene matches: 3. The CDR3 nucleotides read TGTGCCAGCAGCCAAGGGGACTACAACACAGATACGCAGTATTTT. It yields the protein CASSQGDYNTDTQYF.